Listed here are 28 T cell receptor beta chains from one sample, sequenced in a study of T cell repertoires in aging, cancer and after chemotherapy. TCR beta rearrangements were amplified from peripheral blood genomic DNA. A mixed TRB-A/B primer pool amplified rearranged TRB by multiplex touch-down PCR. TCRdb reprocessed the multiplex PCR reads via MiXCR and lists one record per CDR3 protein. The table records about 910 distinct CDR3 sequences, roughly a fifth of them present only once. Sequencing was performed on blood. These receptors all stem from a human donor with a blood cancer.

By its share, this clonotype is large. The chain employs TRBV30 and TRBJ2-3; D gene unclear. The germline V gene encodes CDR1 GTSNPN and CDR2 SVGIG (reference sequence). V was pared by 6 bases and J by 0 bases, with 7 bases between. The CDR3 length is 12 residues. CDR3 coding DNA: TGTGCCTGCCCTCTTAGCACAGATACGCAGTATTTT. It translates to CACPLSTDTQYF.

This clonotype was observed a handful of times. The chain combines TRBV20-1 with TRBJ2-1, with D possibly matching TRBD1 (5 bases). With 5 bases removed from V and 6 bases from J, the gap between germline ends came to 20 bases. CDR1 DFQATT and CDR2 SNEGSKA come from the germline V gene (reference sequence). This CDR3 comprises 15 residues. The CDR3 DNA reads TGCAGTGCTCCTCTTTGGGGCGGCCCCTCCAATGAGCAGTTCTTC. This gives the protein CSAPLWGGPSNEQFF.

By share of the sample, this clonotype is medium-sized. J is TRBJ1-4 and V is TRBV27; 8 nucleotides agree with TRBD1. Germline-derived CDR1 and CDR2 are MNHEY and SMNVEV (reference sequence). V shed 5 bases and J 4 bases; nucleotides not matched to a gene: 21. CDR3 length: 20 amino acids. In DNA, the CDR3 is TGTGCCAGCAGTCCCAAGGGCGGGGCCGAACAGGGGGGAGGTAATGAAAAACTGTTTTTT. This codes for CASSPKGGAEQGGGNEKLFF.

In its sample, this clonotype is medium-sized. The chain links TRBV28 to TRBJ2-3; 8 positions match TRBD2. J lost 4 bases, V lost 4 bases, and 7 bases had no gene match. Looked up from germline, CDR1 is MDHEN and CDR2 is SYDVKM. The CDR3 sequence is 15 residues long. The CDR3 coding sequence is TGTGCCAGCAGTTCCACCGGGACTAGGGCAGATACGCAGTATTTT. Its translation is CASSSTGTRADTQYF.

This clonotype was counted only a few times. The J gene is TRBJ2-5, the V gene TRBV4-3; 9 nucleotides match TRBD2. The trim removed 4 bases at V and 2 bases at J, leaving 5 bases unmatched. Germline V gene sequence: CDR1 LGHNA, CDR2 YSLEER. The CDR3 extends over 15 amino acids. CDR3 in amino acids: CASSLRGGAQETQYF. The CDR3 bases are TGCGCCAGCAGCCTCCGCGGGGGGGCACAAGAGACCCAGTACTTC.

By sample fraction, this clonotype is medium-sized. The J gene is TRBJ2-7, the V gene TRBV7-9; D perhaps matches TRBD1 (6 bases). Germline V gene data show CDR1 as SEHNR and CDR2 as FQNEAQ (reference sequence). The CDR3 runs 11 residues. V shed 3 bases and J shed 7 bases, with 7 bases lying between them. CDR3 loop: CASSFQGEQYF. CDR3 DNA sequence: TGTGCCAGCAGCTTCCAGGGGGAGCAGTACTTC.

This clonotype is deemed medium-sized. This chain connects TRBV30 to TRBJ2-7, with D unclear. V lost 0 bases and J lost 1, with 10 bases in between. Germline CDR1 is GTSNPN and CDR2 is SVGIG (reference sequence). The CDR3 length is 14 residues. CDR3 protein: CAWSVNTLSYEQYF. DNA for the CDR3: TGTGCCTGGAGTGTAAACACCTTATCCTACGAGCAGTACTTC.

Within the sample, this clonotype is large. This chain links TRBV27 with TRBJ2-1; TRBD2 matches 9 bases. CDR1 and CDR2 from the germline V gene are MNHEY and SMNVEV (reference sequence). The CDR3 consists of 15 residues. Germline trimming cut 6 bases from V and 2 bases from J; bases unmatched to any gene: 5. CDR3 in amino acids: CASRLAGLPYNEQFF. The CDR3, as DNA: TGTGCCAGCAGACTAGCGGGCCTACCCTACAATGAGCAGTTCTTC.

By share, this clonotype ranks as large. The rearrangement uses TRBV19 and TRBJ1-6; 8 bases map to TRBD1. CDR1 and CDR2 from the germline V gene are LNHDA and SQIVND (reference sequence). Trimming cost V 6 bases and J 9 bases; bases outside gene matches: 10. The CDR3 has 15 amino acids. The chain's CDR3 is CASRTQGAGSSPLHF. Written as DNA, the CDR3 is TGTGCCAGTAGGACGCAGGGGGCTGGGAGTTCACCCCTCCACTTT.

Judged by abundance, this clonotype is large. The chain uses TRBV6-5 and TRBJ2-5; D uncertain. Germline CDR1 reads MNHEY; CDR2 reads SVGAGI. Trimming left V 8 bases short and J 5 bases short, with 6 bases between. The CDR3 has 10 residues. For the CDR3, the DNA is TGTGCCAGCCTGGGGGAGACCCAGTACTTC. This codes for CASLGETQYF.

By sample fraction, this clonotype is medium-sized (0.01 to 0.1%). V gene TRBV5-1 combines with J gene TRBJ2-5, with TRBD2 matching 12 bases. V was clipped by 0 bases and J by 1 base; unmatched bases: 4. The CDR3 covers 17 residues. Germline values: CDR1 SGHRS, CDR2 YFSETQ. CDR3 protein: CASSLAQLAGGQETQYF. CDR3 nucleotides: TGCGCCAGCAGCTTGGCCCAACTAGCGGGGGGCCAAGAGACCCAGTACTTC. Looking up the rest from reference TRBV5-1 and TRBJ2-5 gives the full variable domain: KAGVTQTPRYLIKTRGQQVTLSCSPISGHRSVSWYQQTPGQGLQFLFEYFSETQRNKGNFPGRFSGRQFSNSRSEMNVSTLELGDSALYLCASSLAQLAGGQETQYFGPGTRLLVL.

Sample share makes this clonotype medium-sized (0.01 to 0.1%). This chain uses TRBV12-3 or TRBV12-4 with TRBJ2-3; 12 positions agree with TRBD1. The CDR3 covers 15 residues. The V segment lost 4 bases and the J segment 6 bases; nucleotides outside the gene matches: 5. The CDR3 DNA is TGTGCCAGCAGTTACCGGGACAGGGGGCGGGATACGCAGTATTTT. Protein product: CASSYRDRGRDTQYF.

V gene TRBV20-1 combines with J gene TRBJ2-1; D gene unclear. The CDR3 consists of 10 residues. Germline loops: CDR1 DFQATT, CDR2 SNEGSKA (reference sequence). The V gene lost 3 bases and the J gene lost 6 bases, with 3 bases spanning the gap. CDR3 bases: TGCAGTGCTAGTGTCAATGAGCAGTTCTTC. This sequence encodes CSASVNEQFF.

In this sample, this clonotype is medium-sized. The chain is built from TRBV6-6 and TRBJ1-5; the D is unclear. Germline V CDR1 and CDR2: MNHNY, SVGAGI (reference sequence). This CDR3 comprises 13 residues. V shed 4 bases and J shed 9 bases, with 13 bases lying between them. The CDR3 sequence is CASSLDYSGPQHF. CDR3 nucleotides: TGTGCCAGCAGTTTGGACTATTCGGGGCCCCAGCATTTT.

This clonotype is categorized as medium-sized (0.01 to 0.1%). The rearrangement uses TRBV30 and TRBJ1-1, with 9 positions matching TRBD1. From germline, CDR1 is GTSNPN and CDR2 SVGIG (reference sequence). Trimming removed 3 bases from V and 8 bases from J; junction bases left unmatched: 16. The CDR3 has 16 amino acids. This chain's CDR3 is CAWRPSLDRQGGEAFF. For the CDR3, the DNA is TGTGCCTGGAGACCCTCCCTCGATCGACAGGGGGGGGAAGCTTTCTTT.

This clonotype counts as large. The J gene is TRBJ2-3, the V gene TRBV7-9; D is unclear. V was shortened by 5 bases and J by 1 base, with 13 bases between the two germline ends. The CDR3 consists of 15 residues. CDR1 and CDR2 (germline): SEHNR, FQNEAQ (reference sequence). Written as DNA, the CDR3 is TGTGCCAGCAGCCCATCTGATCGGGGCACAGATACGCAGTATTTT. It is translated as CASSPSDRGTDTQYF.

Within the sample, this clonotype is medium-sized. V gene TRBV27 combines with J gene TRBJ1-2, with TRBD1 as a possible D gene (5 bases). Germline CDR1 and CDR2: MNHEY and SMNVEV (reference sequence). The CDR3 loop spans 14 amino acids. Trimming pared 2 bases from V and 6 bases from J, leaving 13 bases between. Here the CDR3 reads CASSLSREVDGYTF. CDR3 nucleotides: TGTGCCAGCAGTTTAAGCAGGGAAGTAGATGGCTACACCTTC.

This clonotype is labeled as large. The DNA for the CDR3 is TGTGCCTGGAGCGCCCCTGAGGGGCCCAAAAACATTCAGTACTTC. Translation: CAWSAPEGPKNIQYF. The chain has TRBV30 and TRBJ2-4; TRBD1 or TRBD2 may be the D gene (5 bases each). This CDR3 contains 15 residues. The germline V gene encodes CDR1 GTSNPN and CDR2 SVGIG (reference sequence). V was pared by 3 bases and J by 2 bases, with 14 bases between. Complete variable domain (other parts from reference TRBV30 and TRBJ2-4): SQTIHQWPATLVQPVGSPLSLECTVEGTSNPNLYWYRQAAGRGLQLLFYSVGIGQISSEVPQNLSASRPQDRQFILSSKKLLLSDSGFYLCAWSAPEGPKNIQYFGAGTRLSVL.

This clonotype is categorized as medium-sized. The rearrangement joins TRBV6-6 to TRBJ2-1; the D is unclear. CDR1 is MNHNY, CDR2 SVGAGI, per germline (reference sequence). V was shortened by 7 bases and J by 5 bases, with 12 bases between the two germline ends. The CDR3 covers 13 residues. CDR3 residues: CASNIVGHNEQFF. The CDR3, as DNA: TGTGCCAGCAATATAGTGGGCCACAATGAGCAGTTCTTC.

CDR3 DNA sequence: TGCGCCAGCAGTGAGTCCCCGCTCGGGGGCTACACCTTC. Residues: CASSESPLGGYTF. The J gene is TRBJ1-2, the V gene TRBV10-1; D gene uncertain. This CDR3 has 13 residues. Germline loops: CDR1 WNHNN, CDR2 SYGVQD (reference sequence). The ends were cut back, 0 bases at V and 8 bases at J, with 10 bases in the middle.

Relative to its sample, this clonotype is medium-sized. One end of the junction is discordant with germline, which a read error may explain. The rearrangement links TRBV7-9 to TRBJ1-4; 8 bases agree with TRBD1. The CDR3 length is 12 residues. CDR1 is SEHNR, CDR2 FQNEAQ, per germline (reference sequence). The CDR3 sequence is CASSFDRGMEDF. The CDR3 DNA reads as TGTGCCAGCAGCTTCGACAGGGGAATGGAAGATTTT.

This clonotype was found a few times. V gene TRBV24-1 combines with J gene TRBJ2-1; 11 nucleotides agree with TRBD2. Germline CDR1 KGHDR, CDR2 SFDVKD. The junction had 4 bases not matched to a gene; V was cut back by 2 bases and J by 5 bases. The CDR3 extends over 16 amino acids. Here the CDR3 reads CATSDSGLAEHNEQFF. For the CDR3, the DNA is TGTGCCACCAGTGATTCGGGACTAGCGGAGCACAATGAGCAGTTCTTC.

A note on this clonotype: The missing conserved phenylalanine or tryptophan at the end of this CDR3 makes a read error likely. The limits of the CDR3 on the DNA are not certain, so only TCRdb's listed CDR3 is given. The rearrangement joins TRBV6-5 to TRBJ2-5; TRBD1 is taken as the D call from the table, unchecked against the DNA. Germline V gene data show CDR1 as MNHEY and CDR2 as SVGAGI. The CDR3 extends over 14 residues, inclusive of both ends. This chain's CDR3 is CASSYSLTGGPGYL.

This clonotype is termed medium-sized. The chain carries TRBV10-3 and TRBJ2-5, with D unresolved. The CDR3 consists of 14 residues. The V end was cut by 0 bases, the J end by 1 base, with 6 bases between. Germline assignment: CDR1 ENHRY and CDR2 SYGVKD. Here the CDR3 reads CAISESGSQETQYF. Written as DNA, the CDR3 is TGTGCCATCAGTGAGTCCGGTTCCCAAGAGACCCAGTACTTC.

This clonotype is large within its sample. The chain joins TRBV7-6 to TRBJ1-1; D call uncertain. This CDR3 contains 16 residues. Trimming stripped 0 bases from V and 0 bases from J, with 11 bases between. CDR1 is SGHVS and CDR2 is FNYEAQ in the germline V gene. This CDR3 reads CASSLAGGQLNTEAFF. DNA for the CDR3: TGTGCCAGCAGCTTAGCAGGTGGGCAGCTGAACACTGAAGCTTTCTTT.

This clonotype is labeled medium-sized. This chain uses TRBV6-5 with TRBJ1-1; TRBD1 might be the D (6 bases). V was cut by 10 bases and J by 6 bases, with 18 bases left in between. The CDR3 is 13 amino acids. Germline-derived CDR1 and CDR2 are MNHEY and SVGAGI. The CDR3 here is CAIYPLGGAEAFF. CDR3 DNA: TGTGCCATCTACCCTTTGGGGGGCGCTGAAGCTTTCTTT.

This clonotype is categorized as medium-sized. The rearrangement uses TRBV19 and TRBJ1-2; perhaps TRBD1 as D (5 bases). The V and J ends lost 2 bases and 12 bases respectively, with 13 bases between them. Germline CDR1 LNHDA, CDR2 SQIVND (reference sequence). The CDR3 has 12 residues. CDR3 sequence reads: CASSIYGPGDTF. The CDR3 DNA reads TGTGCCAGTAGTATATATGGGCCGGGGGACACCTTC.

The V and J genes are TRBV18 and TRBJ2-2; 9 bases match TRBD2. J lost 4 bases, V lost 4 bases, and 4 bases had no gene match. Germline-derived CDR1 and CDR2 are KGHSH and LQKENI. The CDR3 sequence is 15 residues long. CDR3 residues: CASSLGTSRTGELFF. The CDR3 DNA is TGTGCCAGCTCACTGGGGACTAGCCGCACCGGGGAGCTGTTTTTT. Full variable domain (outside the CDR3, taken from reference TRBV18 and TRBJ2-2): NAGVMQNPRHLVRRRGQEARLRCSPMKGHSHVYWYRQLPEEGLKFMVYLQKENIIDESGMPKERFSAEFPKEGPSILRIQQVVRGDSAAYFCASSLGTSRTGELFFGEGSRLTVL.